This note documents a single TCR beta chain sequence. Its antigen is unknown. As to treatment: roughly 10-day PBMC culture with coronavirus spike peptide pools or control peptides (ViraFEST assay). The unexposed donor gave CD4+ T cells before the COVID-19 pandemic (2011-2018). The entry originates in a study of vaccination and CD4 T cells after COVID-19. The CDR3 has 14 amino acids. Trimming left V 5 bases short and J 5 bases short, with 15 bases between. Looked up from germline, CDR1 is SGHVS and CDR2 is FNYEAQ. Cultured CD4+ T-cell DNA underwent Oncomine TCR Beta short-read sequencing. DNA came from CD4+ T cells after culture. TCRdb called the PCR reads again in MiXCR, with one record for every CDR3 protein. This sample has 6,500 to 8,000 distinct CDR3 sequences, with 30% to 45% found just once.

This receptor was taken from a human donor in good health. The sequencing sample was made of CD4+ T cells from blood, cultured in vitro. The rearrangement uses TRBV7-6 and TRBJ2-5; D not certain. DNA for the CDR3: TGTGCCAGCAGCCCCTTTGTGATGGCGGAGACCCAGTACTTC. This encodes CASSPFVMAETQYF.